This entry lists 10 T cell receptor beta chains sequenced from one sample in a study of control samples from healthy donors and cancer patients. Using immunoSEQ multiplex PCR, the repertoire was profiled, and TCRdb retains in-frame clones only, with some absent. Of 150,000 or so clones listed, approximately 93% are singletons. Sequenced sample: blood. Every receptor here comes from a young man in good health.

This clone was detected once. The rearrangement uses TRBV6-5 and TRBJ1-1; D is possibly TRBD1 (5 bases). Germline CDR1 MNHEY, CDR2 SVGAGI. The length of the CDR3 is 14 residues. Trimming pared 4 bases from V and 0 bases from J, leaving 9 bases between. The CDR3 coding sequence is TGTGCCAGCAGTTGGGCAGGGATGAACACTGAAGCTTTCTTT. Translated: CASSWAGMNTEAFF.

V gene TRBV14 combines with J gene TRBJ1-1, with unresolved D. Between the trimmed V and J ends, which lost 4 bases and 0 bases, there was a span of 6 bases. CDR1 SGHDN and CDR2 FVKESK come from the germline V gene. There are 13 residues in the CDR3. CDR3 region: CASSLWVNTEAFF. The CDR3 bases are TGTGCCAGCAGCCTTTGGGTGAACACTGAAGCTTTCTTT.

This clone is deemed medium-sized. The V call is TRBV7-6, the J call TRBJ2-7; TRBD1 might be the D (5 bases). The CDR3 has 15 amino acids. Trimming stripped 5 bases from V and 2 bases from J, with 16 bases between. CDR1 and CDR2 (germline): SGHVS, FNYEAQ. The CDR3 sequence: CASSPTPTDTYEQYF. In DNA form, the CDR3 reads TGTGCCAGCAGCCCTACTCCGACGGACACCTACGAGCAGTACTTC.

This chain links TRBV4-1 with TRBJ2-1; 11 nucleotides agree with TRBD2. This CDR3 is built from 16 residues. After removal of 2 bases from V and 7 bases from J, the junction contained 7 bases not matched to a gene. CDR1 is MGHRA and CDR2 is YSYEKL in the germline V gene. For the CDR3, the DNA is TGCGCCAGCAGCCAACCAACTAGCGGGGGAGGGAATGAGCAGTTCTTC. It specifies CASSQPTSGGGNEQFF.

The J gene is TRBJ1-6, the V gene TRBV27; D is unclear. The CDR3 loop spans 13 amino acids. V lost 3 bases to trimming and J lost 10 bases, with 10 bases between them. In germline, CDR1 is MNHEY, CDR2 SMNVEV (reference sequence). The CDR3 region is CASSLVSRSPLHF. The DNA for the CDR3 is TGTGCCAGCAGTTTGGTATCCCGGTCACCCCTCCACTTT.

The chain has TRBV30 and TRBJ2-2; the D is unclear. The CDR3 consists of 13 residues. The ends were cut back, 3 bases at V and 5 bases at J, with 10 bases in the middle. The germline gives CDR1 GTSNPN, CDR2 SVGIG (reference sequence). As DNA, the CDR3 is TGTGCCTGGAGACAGTTGGCGACCGGGGAGCTGTTTTTT. As protein: CAWRQLATGELFF.

This clone was counted a few times. The V and J genes are TRBV29-1 and TRBJ2-7; D perhaps matches TRBD1 (5 bases). This CDR3 has 13 residues. Trimming pared 4 bases from V and 2 bases from J, leaving 12 bases between. Germline V gives CDR1 SQVTM, CDR2 ANQGSEA. CDR3 DNA: TGCAGCGTTGCTGTGACAGCTCCCTACGAGCAGTACTTC. Protein product: CSVAVTAPYEQYF.

The V gene is TRBV7-8, the J gene TRBJ2-5; TRBD2 matches at 8 bases. Germline values: CDR1 SGHVS, CDR2 FQNEAQ. The CDR3 has 14 residues. The V gene end was trimmed by 5 bases and the J gene end by 4 bases; junction bases not matched to a gene: 6. CDR3 amino acids: CASSLGLARETQYF. The CDR3 DNA sequence: TGTGCCAGCAGCCTAGGACTAGCCCGAGAGACCCAGTACTTC.

The chain recombines TRBV13 with TRBJ2-3; D perhaps matches TRBD1 (6 bases). From germline, CDR1 is PRHDT and CDR2 FYEKMQ (reference sequence). This CDR3 region has 16 residues. With 7 bases removed from V and 3 bases from J, the gap between germline ends came to 20 bases. CDR3 in DNA: TGTGCCAGCATCAATATACGGGATAGGGGGACAGATACGCAGTATTTT. Its protein is CASINIRDRGTDTQYF.

Here the CDR3 DNA reads TGTGCCAGCAGCTTGTCGAGGGGCGATTATGCCCTCACAGATACGCAGTATTTT. Translating gives CASSLSRGDYALTDTQYF. The V gene is TRBV5-5, the J gene TRBJ2-3, with D possibly being TRBD1 or TRBD2 (5 bases each). CDR1 SGHKS and CDR2 YYEKEE come from the germline V gene (reference sequence). This CDR3 contains 18 residues. V was shortened by 1 base and J by 2 bases, with 20 bases between the two germline ends.